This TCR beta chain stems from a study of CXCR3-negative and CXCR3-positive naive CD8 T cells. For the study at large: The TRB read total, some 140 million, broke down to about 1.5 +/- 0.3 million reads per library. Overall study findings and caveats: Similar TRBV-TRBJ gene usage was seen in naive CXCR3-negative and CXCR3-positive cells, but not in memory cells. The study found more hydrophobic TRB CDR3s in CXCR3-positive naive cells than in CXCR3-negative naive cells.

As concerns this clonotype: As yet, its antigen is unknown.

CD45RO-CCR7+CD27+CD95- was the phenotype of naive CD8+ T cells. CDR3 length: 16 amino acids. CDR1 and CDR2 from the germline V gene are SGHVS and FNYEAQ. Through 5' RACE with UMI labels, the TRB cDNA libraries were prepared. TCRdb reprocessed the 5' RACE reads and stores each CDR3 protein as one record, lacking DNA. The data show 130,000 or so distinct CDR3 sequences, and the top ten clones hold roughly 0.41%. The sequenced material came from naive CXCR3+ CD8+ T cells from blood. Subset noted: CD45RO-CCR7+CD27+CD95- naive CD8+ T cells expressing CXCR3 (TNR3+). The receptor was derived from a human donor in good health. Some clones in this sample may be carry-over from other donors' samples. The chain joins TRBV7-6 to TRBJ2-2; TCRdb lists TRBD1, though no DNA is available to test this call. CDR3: CASSLAPGHNTGELFF.